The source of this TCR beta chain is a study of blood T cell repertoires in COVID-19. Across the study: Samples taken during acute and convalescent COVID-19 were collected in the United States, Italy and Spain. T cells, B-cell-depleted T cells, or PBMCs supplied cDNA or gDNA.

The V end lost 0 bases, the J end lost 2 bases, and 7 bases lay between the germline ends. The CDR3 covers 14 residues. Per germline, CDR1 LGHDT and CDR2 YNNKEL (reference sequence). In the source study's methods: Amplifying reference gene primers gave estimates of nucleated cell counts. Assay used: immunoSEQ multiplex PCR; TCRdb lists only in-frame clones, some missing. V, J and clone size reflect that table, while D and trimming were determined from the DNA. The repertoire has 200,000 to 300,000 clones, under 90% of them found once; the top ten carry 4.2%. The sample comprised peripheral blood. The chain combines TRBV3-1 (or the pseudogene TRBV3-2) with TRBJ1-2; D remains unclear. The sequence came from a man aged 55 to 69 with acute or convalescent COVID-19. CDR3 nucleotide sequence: TGTGCCAGCAGCCAAGAGGTGAGAAACTATGGCTACACCTTC. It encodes CASSQEVRNYGYTF.